This T cell receptor beta chain was sequenced for a study of T cells expressing NK-cell markers. Study-wide results and caveats: Questions lingered over whether expanded NKG2C+ T cell clones were HCMV-specific. The dominant NKG2C+ clonotypes represented roughly 1.0-7.5% of CD8+ T cells in several donors.

TCRdb reprocessed the 5' RACE reads and reports one entry per CDR3 protein, with no DNA. This repertoire includes about 550,000 distinct CDR3 sequences. Germline CDR1 and CDR2: MDHEN and SYDVKM. CDR3 length: 11 amino acids. Of note for this clonotype: Its antigen remains unidentified.

This receptor was identified in a young man in good health. Material: blood T cells: a sorted CD56 or NKG2C T cell subset, CD4+ or CD8+ T cells, or bulk PBMC T cells (not recorded which). The chain employs TRBV28 and TRBJ2-1; TCRdb designates TRBD2, a call that cannot be tested without DNA. CDR3 region: CASVTGTSEFF.